The following is a T cell receptor beta chain sequence with its context. CDR3 size: 13 residues. V was pared by 7 bases and J by 3 bases, with 6 bases of the junction left unmatched. CDR1 and CDR2 from the germline V gene are SGHRS and YFSETQ. Sequenced by immunoSEQ multiplex PCR; TCRdb stores in-frame clones only, minus some. Found here are around 160,000 clones, 65% to 85% of them singletons; the top ten hold less than 6%. The sample belongs to a study of blood T cell repertoires in COVID-19. Participants were aged roughly 18 to 90 years from approximately 24 US areas. This TCR derives from a woman in her fifties or sixties who had been exposed to COVID-19. The sequenced sample was PBMCs or T cells enriched from blood (not recorded which). The chain combines TRBV5-1 with TRBJ2-5; TRBD1 matches 7 bases. The CDR3 sequence is CASGVTGEETQYF. The CDR3, as DNA: TGCGCCAGCGGGGTAACAGGGGAAGAGACCCAGTACTTC.